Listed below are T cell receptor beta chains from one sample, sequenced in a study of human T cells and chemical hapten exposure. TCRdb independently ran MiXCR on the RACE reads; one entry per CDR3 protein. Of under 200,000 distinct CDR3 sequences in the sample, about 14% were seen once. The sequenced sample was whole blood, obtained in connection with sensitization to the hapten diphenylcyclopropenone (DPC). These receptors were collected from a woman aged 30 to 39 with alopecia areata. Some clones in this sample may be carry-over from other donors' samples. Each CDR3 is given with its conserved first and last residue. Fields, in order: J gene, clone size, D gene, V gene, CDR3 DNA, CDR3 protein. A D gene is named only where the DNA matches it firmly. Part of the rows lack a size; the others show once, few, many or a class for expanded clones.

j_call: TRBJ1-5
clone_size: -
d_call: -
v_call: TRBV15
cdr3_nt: TGTGCCACCAGCAGAGGAGATCAGCCCCAGCATTTT
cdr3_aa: CATSRGDQPQHF

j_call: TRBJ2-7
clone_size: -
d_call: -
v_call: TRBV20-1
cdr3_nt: TGCAGTGCTAGTCAGAAGGGAACCGAGCAGTACTTC
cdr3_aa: CSASQKGTEQYF

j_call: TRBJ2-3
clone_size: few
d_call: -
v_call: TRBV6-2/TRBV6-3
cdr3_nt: TGTGCCAGCAGTTCCGGGGCTAGCACAGATACGCAGTATTTT
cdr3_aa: CASSSGASTDTQYF

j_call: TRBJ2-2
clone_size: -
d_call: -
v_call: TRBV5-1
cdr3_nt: TGCGCCAGCAGCTTGAGTGCAGGGAGCAACACCGGGGAGCTGTTTTTT
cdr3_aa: CASSLSAGSNTGELFF

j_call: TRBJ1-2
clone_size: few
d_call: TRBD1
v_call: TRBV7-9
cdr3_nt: TGTGCCAGCAGCCATGCCGGGACAGGGGGCGACTACACCTTC
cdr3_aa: CASSHAGTGGDYTF

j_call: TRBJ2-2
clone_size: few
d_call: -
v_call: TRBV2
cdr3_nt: TGTGCCAGCACTTTCGCCGGGGAGCTGTTTTTT
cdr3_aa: CASTFAGELFF

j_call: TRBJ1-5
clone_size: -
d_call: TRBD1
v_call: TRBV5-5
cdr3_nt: TGTGCCAGCAGCTACGGACAGGGATTCAATCAGCCCCAGCATTTT
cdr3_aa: CASSYGQGFNQPQHF

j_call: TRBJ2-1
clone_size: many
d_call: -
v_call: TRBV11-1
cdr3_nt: TGTGCCAGCAGCTTATTTCAGTCCGATAAGGGTGAGCAGTTCTTC
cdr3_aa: CASSLFQSDKGEQFF

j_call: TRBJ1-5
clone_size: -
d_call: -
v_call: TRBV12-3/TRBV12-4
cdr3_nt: TGTGCCAGCAGACCCGGGGGTTATCAGCCCCAGCATTTT
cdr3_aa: CASRPGGYQPQHF

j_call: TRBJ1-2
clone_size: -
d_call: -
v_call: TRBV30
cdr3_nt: TGTGCCTGGAGTATAGTACGCCCGCTAGGCTATGGCTACACCTTC
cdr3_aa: CAWSIVRPLGYGYTF

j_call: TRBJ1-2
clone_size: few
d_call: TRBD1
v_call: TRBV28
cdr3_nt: TGTGCCAGCAGTTTTCCGGCAGGGGGCTCCTATGGCTACACCTTC
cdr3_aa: CASSFPAGGSYGYTF

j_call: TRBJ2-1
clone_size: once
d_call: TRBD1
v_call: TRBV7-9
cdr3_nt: TGTGCCAGCAGACCCCCGACAGGGGACAACAATGAGCAGTTCTTC
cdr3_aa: CASRPPTGDNNEQFF

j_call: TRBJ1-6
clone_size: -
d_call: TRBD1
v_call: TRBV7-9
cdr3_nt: TGTGCCAGCAGCTCCCTGGGACAGTCTCATTCACCCCTCCACTTT
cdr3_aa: CASSSLGQSHSPLHF

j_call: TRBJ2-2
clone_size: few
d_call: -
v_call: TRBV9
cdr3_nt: TGTGCCAGCAGCGTAGGTCTACAGACGAACACCGGGGAGCTGTTTTTT
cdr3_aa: CASSVGLQTNTGELFF

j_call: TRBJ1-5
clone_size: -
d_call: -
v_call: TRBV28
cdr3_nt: TGTGCCAGCAGTTTACCTACAGGGTTTGGCCAGCCCCAGCATTTT
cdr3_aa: CASSLPTGFGQPQHF

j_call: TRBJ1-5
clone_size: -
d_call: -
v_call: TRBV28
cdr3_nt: TGTGCCAGCATAGGGCCTCTGAGACAGCCCCAGCATTTT
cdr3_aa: CASIGPLRQPQHF

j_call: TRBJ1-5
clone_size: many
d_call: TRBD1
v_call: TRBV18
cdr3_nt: TGTGCCAGCTCACCGACGGGGACAGGGGTCCAGCCCCAGCATTTT
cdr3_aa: CASSPTGTGVQPQHF